This T cell receptor beta chain was sequenced for a study of blood T cell repertoires in COVID-19. Looking at the study overall: Specimens from acute and convalescent COVID-19 originated in the United States, Italy and Spain. PBMCs, B-cell-depleted T cells, or T cells were the source of the cDNA or gDNA that made up the material.

V lost 4 bases and J 7 bases, leaving 15 bases between the germline ends. This CDR3 region has 14 residues. CDR1 MNHEY and CDR2 SVGEGT come from the germline V gene. This clone came up a few times. As handled by the study authors: From reference gene primer amplification, estimates of nucleated cell counts were derived. Method: immunoSEQ multiplex PCR; TCRdb's copy keeps in-frame clones and lacks some. That table furnishes V, J and clone size, whereas the DNA furnished D and trimming. The data hold over 60,000 clones, with roughly 75% observed a single time. What was sequenced was peripheral blood. This TCR derives from a human donor in a cohort sampled during active COVID-19. V gene TRBV6-2 or TRBV6-3 combines with J gene TRBJ2-3; possibly TRBD1 for D (6 bases). CDR3 DNA sequence: TGTGCCAGCAGTTCCGGGAAAGGGGGAAATACGCAGTATTTT. As protein: CASSSGKGGNTQYF.